Listed below are T cell receptor beta chains from one sample, sequenced in a study of T-cell reconstitution after alpha-beta-depleted transplantation in children. TCRdb fed the PCR reads into MiXCR, producing one record per CDR3 protein. The sample shows about 410,000 distinct CDR3 sequences, roughly 21% of them seen only once. The sample here was PBMCs from the stem cell graft donor, taken from the stem cell graft. Receptors were obtained from a human donor who donated a stem cell graft to a child with acute myeloid leukemia. The CDR3 runs from the conserved cysteine through the conserved F or W. The D gene is left open where the match is weak. Clone size is not always given. Where it is, it says once, few, many or a class for expanded clones.

V	J	size	D	DNA	CDR3
TRBV7-2	TRBJ2-3	.	.	TGTGCCAGCAGGCCACTGGACGGCGAGGATACGCAGTATTTT	CASRPLDGEDTQYF
TRBV19	TRBJ2-1	.	.	TGTGCCAGTAGTATGACAGGACCCTATGAGCAGTTCTTC	CASSMTGPYEQFF
TRBV24-1	TRBJ2-2	few	TRBD1	TGTGCCACCAGTGATCCGGGCAGGGGGACCGGGGAGCTGTTTTTT	CATSDPGRGTGELFF
TRBV9	TRBJ1-4	.	TRBD1	TGTGCCAGCACCCCTCGGACAGGGGGCCGCGAGAAACTGTTTTTT	CASTPRTGGREKLFF
TRBV4-1	TRBJ1-2	few	TRBD1	TGCGCCAGCAGCCCCGAACACAGGGGGCGAAGCTATGGCTACACCTTC	CASSPEHRGRSYGYTF
TRBV4-1	TRBJ2-7	few	.	TGCGCCAGCAGCCAAGGCCGGGACCTCTCCTACGAGCAGTACTTC	CASSQGRDLSYEQYF
TRBV6-1	TRBJ2-7	.	TRBD1	TGTGCCAGCACGTCCGCCGCTCTGGGACAGACACGGAATTACGAGCAGTACTTC	CASTSAALGQTRNYEQYF
TRBV15	TRBJ2-5	many	.	TGTGCCACCAGCGCCCGACGACGCCAGCAAGAGACCCAGTACTTC	CATSARRRQQETQYF
TRBV27	TRBJ2-7	many	.	TGTGCCAGCAGCACATTAGGTGGAGTCTACGAGCAGTACTTC	CASSTLGGVYEQYF
TRBV25-1	TRBJ2-7	few	.	TGTGCCAGCACCGGGAACTACGAGCAGTACTTC	CASTGNYEQYF
TRBV6-1	TRBJ2-6	.	.	TGTGCCAGCGGATCAGGGATGGTCAACGTCCTGACTTTC	CASGSGMVNVLTF
TRBV29-1	TRBJ2-7	many	TRBD2	TGCAGCGCCAAGGGACTAGCGGGAGACTACGAGCAGTACTTC	CSAKGLAGDYEQYF
TRBV5-1	TRBJ1-1	.	.	TGCGCCAGCAGCTTGGCCATCCCTGGCGACACTGAAGCTTTCTTT	CASSLAIPGDTEAFF
TRBV2	TRBJ2-7	.	TRBD1	TGTGCCAGCAGCGGGACAGGGGATGAGCAGTACTTC	CASSGTGDEQYF
TRBV4-3	TRBJ2-7	.	.	TGCGCCAGCAGCCCTCAGGGTCGCTCCTACGAGCAGTACTTC	CASSPQGRSYEQYF
TRBV28	TRBJ2-1	few	.	TGTGCCAGCTCAGCTCCAATAGATGAGCAGTTCTTC	CASSAPIDEQFF
TRBV12-3/TRBV12-4	TRBJ1-4	.	.	TGTGCCAGCAGCCCTGGGCCCGGGACTGGAAAACTGTTTTTT	CASSPGPGTGKLFF
TRBV5-1	TRBJ2-1	few	.	TGCGCCAGCAGCTTGGGAGGCGGGACCGACAATGAGCAGTTCTTC	CASSLGGGTDNEQFF
TRBV6-1	TRBJ2-7	.	TRBD1	TGTGCCAGCAGTAGTTCGACAGGGGCCCCCTACGAGCAGTACTTC	CASSSSTGAPYEQYF
TRBV16	TRBJ1-6	.	.	TGTGCCAGCAGCCAATTGCAGGGTTCACCCCTCCACTTT	CASSQLQGSPLHF
TRBV6-6	TRBJ1-5	.	.	TGTGCCAGTAGACATTTGAATCAGCCCCAGCATTTT	CASRHLNQPQHF
TRBV7-9	TRBJ2-5	.	TRBD2	TGTGCCAGCAGCTCGACTAGCGGGAGTGCAGAGACCCAGTACTTC	CASSSTSGSAETQYF
TRBV5-1	TRBJ2-7	few	.	TGCGCCAGCAGCGACAGCCGCCAATACCCGTACGAGCAGTACTTC	CASSDSRQYPYEQYF
TRBV4-3	TRBJ2-1	few	TRBD2	TGCGCCAGCAGCCAAGTTCTCCTAGCGGGAGGCAATGAGCAGTTCTTC	CASSQVLLAGGNEQFF
TRBV20-1	TRBJ2-5	many	.	TGCAGTGCTGGACGGGAAGAGACCCAGTACTTC	CSAGREETQYF
TRBV20-1	TRBJ2-3	many	TRBD2	TGCAGTGCTAGAGATAAGGCTAGCGGGAGCACAGATACGCAGTATTTT	CSARDKASGSTDTQYF
TRBV20-1	TRBJ2-7	many	.	TGCAGTGCTAGTGGAGCGGACAGCTCCTACGAGCAGTACTTC	CSASGADSSYEQYF
TRBV20-1	TRBJ1-6	.	TRBD1	TGCAGTGCTAGTCTCCGCCAGGGGGATTCACCCCTCCACTTT	CSASLRQGDSPLHF
TRBV12-3/TRBV12-4	TRBJ1-5	.	.	TGTGCCAGCAGCCAGGGAGAACAGGTTCAGCCCCAGCATTTT	CASSQGEQVQPQHF
TRBV29-1	TRBJ2-1	few	TRBD2	TGCAGCGTCCTGACTAGCGGGAGGGGAGATGAGCAGTTCTTC	CSVLTSGRGDEQFF
TRBV27	TRBJ2-7	few	TRBD2	TGTGCCAGCAGTTTGGGGACTAGCGGTGATGCCTACGAGCAGTACTTC	CASSLGTSGDAYEQYF
TRBV7-9	TRBJ2-7	few	.	TGTGCCAGCAGCTTAGGAGGCAGGACCTACGAGCAGTACTTC	CASSLGGRTYEQYF
TRBV5-1	TRBJ2-7	.	.	TGCGCCAGCAGCTTGTTAGGAGGGGGGAACTACGAGCAGTACTTC	CASSLLGGGNYEQYF
TRBV29-1	TRBJ2-3	.	TRBD2	TGCAGCGTTAAGGGACTAGCGGGAAATCCCACAGATACGCAGTATTTT	CSVKGLAGNPTDTQYF
TRBV29-1	TRBJ2-7	.	.	TGCAGCGTGGTTGAATCTGGCTACGAGCAGTACTTC	CSVVESGYEQYF
TRBV7-2	TRBJ2-1	few	.	TGTGCCAGCAGCTCCCGGGAGTACAATGAGCAGTTCTTC	CASSSREYNEQFF
TRBV6-5	TRBJ1-1	few	.	TGTGCCAGCAGTTATGTGGGGGGCATATTCGGCACTGAAGCTTTCTTT	CASSYVGGIFGTEAFF
TRBV27	TRBJ2-3	many	TRBD2	TGTGCCAGCAGTTTATATACGGGAGGAGATACAGATACGCAGTATTTT	CASSLYTGGDTDTQYF
TRBV5-5	TRBJ2-7	few	.	TGTGCCAGCGGGACTTACGAAAGAGTGCTAGACCCTCGTGAGCAGTACTTC	CASGTYERVLDPREQYF
TRBV5-1	TRBJ2-1	.	TRBD2	TGCGCCAGCAGCTACGGACTAGCTAGTTTAATCAATGAGCAGTTCTTC	CASSYGLASLINEQFF
TRBV12-3/TRBV12-4	TRBJ2-5	.	TRBD2	TGTGCCAGCAGTTTTGGGGGGGAAGCAGAGACCCAGTACTTC	CASSFGGEAETQYF
TRBV6-5	TRBJ2-5	.	.	TGTGCCAGCAGCCAGGGAGGGGGTACCCAGTACTTC	CASSQGGGTQYF
TRBV6-2/TRBV6-3	TRBJ2-3	.	.	TGTGTCGTCCTCCCTCTCGACAGTAATAATGCAATCGATCCCAAGGGCGCGCAGTATTTT	CVVLPLDSNNAIDPKGAQYF
TRBV5-5	TRBJ2-2	.	.	TGTGCCAGCAGCTTTACGAGGCAGGGGAGCACCGGGGAGCTGTTTTTT	CASSFTRQGSTGELFF
TRBV24-1	TRBJ2-3	once	.	TGTGCCTCCAGTGCCGGCTTTGGGGTCGGACACACAGATACGCAGTATTTT	CASSAGFGVGHTDTQYF
TRBV6-5	TRBJ2-7	few	TRBD1	TGTGCCAGCAGCTCAGGTACAGGGGGAAATCACTACGAGCAGTACTTC	CASSSGTGGNHYEQYF
TRBV28	TRBJ2-7	.	.	TGTGCCAGCACCACCACAGGAGGAATATACTACGAGCAGTACTTC	CASTTTGGIYYEQYF
TRBV15	TRBJ2-7	few	TRBD1	TGTGCCACCAGCAATAGGGACAGATTCCGGGACGAGCAGTACTTC	CATSNRDRFRDEQYF
TRBV12-3/TRBV12-4	TRBJ1-1	many	.	TGTGCCAGCAGGGGGACTGAAGCTTTCTTT	CASRGTEAFF
TRBV5-1	TRBJ2-1	few	.	TGCGCCAGCAGCTTGGCCGTAGCGAGCTCCTACAATGAGCAGTTCTTC	CASSLAVASSYNEQFF
TRBV5-1	TRBJ2-7	few	TRBD2	TGCGCCAGCAGCTTGGACGGCGGACTAGCGGGAGGGCCCTTCTACGAGCAGTACTTC	CASSLDGGLAGGPFYEQYF
TRBV12-3/TRBV12-4	TRBJ2-1	.	TRBD2	TGTGCCAGCACGTTGTTCCTAGCGGGAGGGCAATGGGATGAGCAGTTCTTC	CASTLFLAGGQWDEQFF
TRBV4-1	TRBJ2-3	few	.	TGCGCCAGCAGCCAGATCGCAGATACGCAGTATTTT	CASSQIADTQYF
TRBV2	TRBJ2-5	.	.	TGTGCCAGCAGTGAACCCGGGATGGAAGAGACCCAGTACTTC	CASSEPGMEETQYF
TRBV28	TRBJ2-1	.	TRBD2	TGTGCCAGCAGTCCCAGTCGACTAGCGGGAATCTATAATGAGCAGTTCTTC	CASSPSRLAGIYNEQFF
TRBV5-6	TRBJ2-7	.	.	TGTGCCAGCAGCTTTTTGTTGGATCCGGGGGCGGGCGAGCAGTACTTC	CASSFLLDPGAGEQYF
TRBV15	TRBJ2-6	.	.	TGTGCCACCAGCAGAGACGTAGCTGGGGCCAACGTCCTGACTTTC	CATSRDVAGANVLTF
TRBV20-1	TRBJ2-1	many	.	TGCAGTGCTATGAGGCAGGGGCTTCCTGAGCAGTTCTTC	CSAMRQGLPEQFF
TRBV20-1	TRBJ2-7	few	.	TGCAGTGCCCATGCCGCGGACGAGCAGTACTTC	CSAHAADEQYF
TRBV29-1	TRBJ1-1	many	TRBD1	TGCAGCGTGATTACAGGGGGCGGTGAAGCTTTCTTT	CSVITGGGEAFF